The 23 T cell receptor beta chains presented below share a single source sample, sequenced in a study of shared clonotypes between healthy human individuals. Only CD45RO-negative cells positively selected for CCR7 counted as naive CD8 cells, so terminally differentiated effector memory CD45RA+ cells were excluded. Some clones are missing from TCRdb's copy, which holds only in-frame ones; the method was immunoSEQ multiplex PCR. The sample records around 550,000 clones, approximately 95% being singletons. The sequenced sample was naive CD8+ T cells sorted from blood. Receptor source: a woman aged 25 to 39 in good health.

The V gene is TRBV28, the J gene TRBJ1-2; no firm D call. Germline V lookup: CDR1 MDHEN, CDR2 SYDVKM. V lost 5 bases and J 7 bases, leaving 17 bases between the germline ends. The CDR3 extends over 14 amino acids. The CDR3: CASSAEATVPGYTF. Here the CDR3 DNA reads TGTGCCAGCAGTGCCGAAGCGACGGTCCCTGGCTACACCTTC.

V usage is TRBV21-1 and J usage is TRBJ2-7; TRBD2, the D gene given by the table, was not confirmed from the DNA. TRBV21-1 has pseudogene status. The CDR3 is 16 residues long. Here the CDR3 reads CASSKELAGPSYEQYF. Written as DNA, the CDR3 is TGTGCCAGCAGCAAAGAACTAGCGGGACCCTCCTACGAGCAGTACTTC.

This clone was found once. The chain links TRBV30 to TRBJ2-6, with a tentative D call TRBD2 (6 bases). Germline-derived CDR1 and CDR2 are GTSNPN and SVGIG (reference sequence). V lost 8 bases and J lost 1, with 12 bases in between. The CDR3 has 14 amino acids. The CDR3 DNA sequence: TGTGCCGGAGGGGACGGGTCTGGGGCCAACGTCCTGACTTTC. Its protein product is CAGGDGSGANVLTF.

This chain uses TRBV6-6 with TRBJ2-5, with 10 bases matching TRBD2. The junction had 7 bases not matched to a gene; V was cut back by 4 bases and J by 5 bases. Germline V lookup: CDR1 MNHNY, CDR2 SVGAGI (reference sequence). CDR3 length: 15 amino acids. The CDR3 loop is CASSSPPSGSETQYF. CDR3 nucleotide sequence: TGTGCCAGCAGTTCACCTCCTAGCGGGAGTGAGACCCAGTACTTC.

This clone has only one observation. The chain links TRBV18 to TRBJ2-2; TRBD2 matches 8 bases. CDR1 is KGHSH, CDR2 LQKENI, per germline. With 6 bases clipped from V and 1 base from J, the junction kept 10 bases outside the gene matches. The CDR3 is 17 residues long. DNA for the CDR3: TGTGCCAGCTCTCAAGACGATAGCGGGATGAACACCGGGGAGCTGTTTTTT. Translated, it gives CASSQDDSGMNTGELFF.

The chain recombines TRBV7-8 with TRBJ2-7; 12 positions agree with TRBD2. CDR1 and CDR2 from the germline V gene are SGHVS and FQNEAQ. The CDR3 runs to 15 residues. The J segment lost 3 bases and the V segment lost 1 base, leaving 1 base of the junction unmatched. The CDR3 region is CASSLGTSGDYEQYF. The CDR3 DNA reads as TGTGCCAGCAGCTTAGGGACTAGCGGGGACTACGAGCAGTACTTC.

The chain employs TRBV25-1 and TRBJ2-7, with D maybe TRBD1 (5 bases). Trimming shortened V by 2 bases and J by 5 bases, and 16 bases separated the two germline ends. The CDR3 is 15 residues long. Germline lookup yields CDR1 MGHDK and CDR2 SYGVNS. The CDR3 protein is CASSEVGSGSDEQYF. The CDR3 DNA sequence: TGTGCCAGCAGTGAAGTTGGTTCAGGGTCCGACGAGCAGTACTTC.

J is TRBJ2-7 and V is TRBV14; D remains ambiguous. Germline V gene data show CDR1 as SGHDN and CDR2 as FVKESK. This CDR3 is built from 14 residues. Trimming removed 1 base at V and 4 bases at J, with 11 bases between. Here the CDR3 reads CASSQGTATYEQYF. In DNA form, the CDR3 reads TGTGCCAGCAGCCAAGGGACGGCGACTTACGAGCAGTACTTC. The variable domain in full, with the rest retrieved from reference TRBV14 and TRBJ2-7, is EAGVTQFPSHSVIEKGQTVTLRCDPISGHDNLYWYRRVMGKEIKFLLHFVKESKQDESGMPNNRFLAERTGGTYSTLKVQPAELEDSGVYFCASSQGTATYEQYFGPGTRLTVT.

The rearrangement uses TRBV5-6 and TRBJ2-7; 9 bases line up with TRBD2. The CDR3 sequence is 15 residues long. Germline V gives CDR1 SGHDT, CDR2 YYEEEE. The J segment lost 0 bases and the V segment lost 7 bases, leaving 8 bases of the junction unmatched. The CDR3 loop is CASQTSGGASYEQYF. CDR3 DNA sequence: TGTGCCAGCCAGACTAGCGGAGGCGCCTCCTACGAGCAGTACTTC.

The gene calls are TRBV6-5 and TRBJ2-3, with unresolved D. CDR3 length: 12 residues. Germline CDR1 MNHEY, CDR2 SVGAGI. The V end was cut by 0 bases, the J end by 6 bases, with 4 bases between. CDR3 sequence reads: CASSYSMDTQYF. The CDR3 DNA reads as TGTGCCAGCAGTTACTCAATGGATACGCAGTATTTT.

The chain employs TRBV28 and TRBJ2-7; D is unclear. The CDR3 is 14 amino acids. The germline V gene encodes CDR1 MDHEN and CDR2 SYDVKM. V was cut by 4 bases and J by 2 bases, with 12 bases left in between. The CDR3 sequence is CASSYDARTYEQYF. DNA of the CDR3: TGTGCCAGCAGTTACGATGCAAGGACCTACGAGCAGTACTTC.

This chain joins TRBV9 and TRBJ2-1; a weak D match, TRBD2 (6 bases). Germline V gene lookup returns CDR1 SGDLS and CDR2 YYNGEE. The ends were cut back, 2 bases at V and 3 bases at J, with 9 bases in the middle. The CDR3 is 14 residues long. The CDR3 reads CASSVGGVYNEQFF. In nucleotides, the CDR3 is TGTGCCAGCAGCGTGGGCGGGGTCTACAATGAGCAGTTCTTC.

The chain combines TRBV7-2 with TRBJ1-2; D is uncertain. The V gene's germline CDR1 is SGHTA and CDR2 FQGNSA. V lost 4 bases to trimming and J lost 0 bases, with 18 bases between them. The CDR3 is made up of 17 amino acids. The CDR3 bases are TGTGCCAGCAGCTCCCCGAATACGGGGTCAGCTAACTATGGCTACACCTTC. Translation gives CASSSPNTGSANYGYTF.

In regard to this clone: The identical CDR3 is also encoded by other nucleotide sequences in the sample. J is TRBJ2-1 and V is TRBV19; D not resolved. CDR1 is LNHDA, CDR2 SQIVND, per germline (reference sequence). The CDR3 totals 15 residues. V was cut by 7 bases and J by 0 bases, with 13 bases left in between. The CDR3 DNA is TGTGCCAGTACCCCCGATCAGTCCTCCTACAATGAGCAGTTCTTC. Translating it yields CASTPDQSSYNEQFF.

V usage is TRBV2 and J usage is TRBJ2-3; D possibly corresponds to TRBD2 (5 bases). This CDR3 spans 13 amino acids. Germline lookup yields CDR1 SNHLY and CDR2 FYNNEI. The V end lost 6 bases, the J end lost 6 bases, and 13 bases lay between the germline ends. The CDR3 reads CASRSAGPDTQYF. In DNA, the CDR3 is TGTGCCAGCAGGTCCGCGGGCCCGGATACGCAGTATTTT. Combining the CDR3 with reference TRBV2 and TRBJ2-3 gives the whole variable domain EPEVTQTPSHQVTQMGQEVILRCVPISNHLYFYWYRQILGQKVEFLVSFYNNEISEKSEIFDDQFSVERPDGSNFTLKIRSTKLEDSAMYFCASRSAGPDTQYFGPGTRLTVL.

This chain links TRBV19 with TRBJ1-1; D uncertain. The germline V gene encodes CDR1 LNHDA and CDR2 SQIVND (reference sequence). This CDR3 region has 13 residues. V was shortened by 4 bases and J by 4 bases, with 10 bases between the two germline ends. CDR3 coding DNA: TGTGCCAGTAGTACCAGCGGAATCACTGAAGCTTTCTTT. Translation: CASSTSGITEAFF.

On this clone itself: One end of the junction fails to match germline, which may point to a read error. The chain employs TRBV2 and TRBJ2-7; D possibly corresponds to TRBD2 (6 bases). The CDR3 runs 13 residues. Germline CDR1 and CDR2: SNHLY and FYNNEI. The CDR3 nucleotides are TGTGCCATCAGTGGGGAGGCGGTGGGCGAGCAGTACTTC. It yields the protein CAISGEAVGEQYF.

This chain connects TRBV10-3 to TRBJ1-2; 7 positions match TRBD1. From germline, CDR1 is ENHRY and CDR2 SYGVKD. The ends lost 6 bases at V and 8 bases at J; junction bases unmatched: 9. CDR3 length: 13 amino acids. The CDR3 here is CAIRRRDSGGYTF. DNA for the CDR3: TGTGCCATCAGGAGACGGGACAGTGGGGGCTACACCTTC.

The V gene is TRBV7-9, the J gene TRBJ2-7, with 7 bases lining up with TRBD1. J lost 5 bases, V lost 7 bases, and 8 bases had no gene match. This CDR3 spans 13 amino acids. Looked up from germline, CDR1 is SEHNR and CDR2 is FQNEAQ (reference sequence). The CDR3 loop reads CASTSDRFDEQYF. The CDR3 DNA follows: TGTGCCAGCACCTCGGACAGGTTCGACGAGCAGTACTTC. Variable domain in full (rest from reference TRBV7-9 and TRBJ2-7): DTGVSQNPRHKITKRGQNVTFRCDPISEHNRLYWYRQTLGQGPEFLTYFQNEAQLEKSRLLSDRFSAERPKGSFSTLEIQRTEQGDSAMYLCASTSDRFDEQYFGPGTRLTVT.

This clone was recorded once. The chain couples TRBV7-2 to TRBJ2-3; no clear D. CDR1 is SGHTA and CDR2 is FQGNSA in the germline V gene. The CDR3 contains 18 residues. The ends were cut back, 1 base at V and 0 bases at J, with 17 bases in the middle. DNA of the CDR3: TGTGCCAGCAGCTTAGGGGTCAGGTTTCAATCTAGCACAGATACGCAGTATTTT. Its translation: CASSLGVRFQSSTDTQYF. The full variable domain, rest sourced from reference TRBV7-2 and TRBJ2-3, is GAGVSQSPSNKVTEKGKDVELRCDPISGHTALYWYRQSLGQGLEFLIYFQGNSAPDKSGLPSDRFSAERTGGSVSTLTIQRTQQEDSAVYLCASSLGVRFQSSTDTQYFGPGTRLTVL.

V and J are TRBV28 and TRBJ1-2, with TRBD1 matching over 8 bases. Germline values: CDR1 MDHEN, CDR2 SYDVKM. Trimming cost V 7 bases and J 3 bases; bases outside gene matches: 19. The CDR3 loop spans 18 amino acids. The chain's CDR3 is CASTQGQGIGDGDYGYTF. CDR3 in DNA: TGTGCCAGCACCCAAGGACAGGGTATCGGCGATGGCGACTATGGCTACACCTTC.

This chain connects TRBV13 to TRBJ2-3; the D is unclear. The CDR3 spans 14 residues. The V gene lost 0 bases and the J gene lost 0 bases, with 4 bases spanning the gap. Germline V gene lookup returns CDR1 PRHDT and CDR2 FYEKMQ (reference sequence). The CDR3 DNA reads TGTGCCAGCAGCTTAGGAGGGAGCACAGATACGCAGTATTTT. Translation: CASSLGGSTDTQYF.

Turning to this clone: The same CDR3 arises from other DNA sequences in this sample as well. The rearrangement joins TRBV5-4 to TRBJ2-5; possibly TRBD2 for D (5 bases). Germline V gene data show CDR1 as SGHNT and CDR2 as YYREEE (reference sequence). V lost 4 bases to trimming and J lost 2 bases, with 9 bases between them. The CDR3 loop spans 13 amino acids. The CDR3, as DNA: TGTGCCAGCAGCCCGGAGGCGCAAGAGACCCAGTACTTC. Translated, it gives CASSPEAQETQYF. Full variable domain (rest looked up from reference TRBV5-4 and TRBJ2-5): ETGVTQSPTHLIKTRGQQVTLRCSSQSGHNTVSWYQQALGQGPQFIFQYYREEENGRGNFPPRFSGLQFPNYSSELNVNALELDDSALYLCASSPEAQETQYFGPGTRLLVL.